These T cell receptor beta chains were read from a single sample in a study of cytomegalovirus exposure and HLA in healthy donors. Here immunoSEQ multiplex PCR was the method, and the copy in TCRdb shows in-frame clones only, minus some. The sample carries 90,000 to 110,000 clones, 85% to 90% recorded once. Material for sequencing was PBMCs. These receptors originate from a woman aged 18-30 years in good health and CMV-seropositive. Each CDR3 is given with its conserved first and last residue. The D gene is left open where the match is weak. Clone size appears in some rows only: once, few, many, or a class for an expanded clone.

clone_size j_call d_call v_call cdr3_aa cdr3_nt
NA TRBJ2-3 TRBD1 TRBV5-1 CASRSGQDTDTQYF TGCGCCAGCAGGTCGGGACAGGACACAGATACGCAGTATTTT
NA TRBJ2-3 TRBD2 TRBV6-6 CASSYESGGMTDTQYF TGTGCCAGCAGTTACGAAAGCGGGGGGATGACAGATACGCAGTATTTT
NA TRBJ2-7 NA TRBV28 CASSLTNYEQYF TGTGCCAGCAGTTTAACTAACTACGAGCAGTACTTC
few TRBJ2-1 NA TRBV6-1 CASSEALIGSAQYNEQFF TGTGCCAGCAGTGAAGCGCTAATAGGGAGTGCCCAGTACAATGAGCAGTTCTTC
medium-sized TRBJ2-2 NA TRBV6-1 CASSEWETGELFF TGTGCCAGCAGTGAATGGGAGACCGGGGAGCTGTTTTTT
once TRBJ1-5 TRBD1 TRBV19 CASSTGGGQPQHF TGTGCCAGTAGTACAGGGGGAGGTCAGCCCCAGCATTTT
NA TRBJ2-7 TRBD1 TRBV28 CASTEPGQGFYEQYF TGTGCCAGCACCGAACCGGGACAGGGGTTTTACGAGCAGTACTTC
NA TRBJ1-2 NA TRBV6-5 CASSGGLGYTF TGTGCCAGCTCCGGAGGGCTTGGCTACACCTTC
NA TRBJ2-7 NA TRBV18 CASSPQGNEQYF TGTGCCAGCTCACCACAGGGGAACGAGCAGTACTTC
NA TRBJ1-5 NA TRBV19 CASSPLTGDSNQPQHF TGTGCCAGTAGCCCACTTACGGGGGACTCAAATCAGCCCCAGCATTTT
NA TRBJ2-1 TRBD1 TRBV28 CASRTGNYNEQFF TGTGCCAGCAGGACAGGGAACTACAATGAGCAGTTCTTC
NA TRBJ2-3 NA TRBV28 CASRLREADTQYF TGTGCCAGCAGATTGCGAGAGGCAGATACGCAGTATTTT
NA TRBJ2-7 TRBD2 TRBV7-9 CASSHLGSGSDEQYF TGTGCCAGCAGCCACCTGGGGAGCGGGAGTGACGAGCAGTACTTC
once TRBJ1-3 NA TRBV19 CASSVPGLPSSGNTIYF TGTGCCAGTAGTGTACCGGGACTTCCGAGCTCTGGAAACACCATATATTTT
NA TRBJ1-5 NA TRBV19 CASSIDPFQPQHF TGTGCCAGTAGTATAGATCCGTTTCAGCCCCAGCATTTT
NA TRBJ1-3 NA TRBV9 CASSTSPGDGNTIYF TGTGCCAGCAGCACCAGCCCAGGGGACGGAAACACCATATATTTT
NA TRBJ1-1 NA TRBV7-9 CASSLRDINTEAFF TGTGCCAGCAGCCTCCGGGACATCAACACTGAAGCTTTCTTT
NA TRBJ2-7 NA TRBV11-3 CASSFGGKSSYEQYF TGTGCCAGCAGCTTCGGGGGTAAGAGCTCCTACGAGCAGTACTTC
NA TRBJ1-1 NA TRBV13 CASSSGRKEAFF TGTGCCAGCAGCTCAGGGAGGAAGGAAGCTTTCTTT
once TRBJ1-2 NA TRBV29-1 CSVEDTGNGYTF TGCAGCGTTGAAGATACAGGGAATGGCTACACCTTC
NA TRBJ1-3 TRBD1 TRBV19 CASSPGTGIAGNTIYF TGTGCCAGTAGTCCCGGGACAGGGATCGCCGGAAACACCATATATTTT
few TRBJ2-1 NA TRBV27 CASSLARQSYNEQFF TGTGCCAGCAGTTTGGCGAGACAGTCCTACAATGAGCAGTTCTTC
NA TRBJ1-5 TRBD1 TRBV5-6 CAPGAEGQNNQPQHF TGTGCTCCAGGAGCAGAGGGACAGAATAATCAGCCCCAGCATTTT
NA TRBJ2-5 TRBD2 TRBV2 CASFERASGGAWETQYF TGTGCCAGCTTCGAAAGGGCTAGCGGGGGGGCCTGGGAGACCCAGTACTTC
NA TRBJ2-2 NA TRBV19 CASSISSSTGELFF TGTGCCAGTAGTATATCGTCGTCCACCGGGGAGCTGTTTTTT
NA TRBJ2-2 NA TRBV27 CASSFRIVPTGELFF TGTGCCAGCAGTTTCAGGATTGTCCCCACCGGGGAGCTGTTTTTT
NA TRBJ1-2 TRBD1 TRBV6-5 CASSYSGTAYGYTF TGTGCCAGCAGTTACTCCGGGACAGCCTATGGCTACACCTTC
once TRBJ2-5 TRBD2 TRBV11-2 CASSRQTSGYQETQYF TGTGCCAGCAGCCGCCAAACTAGCGGGTACCAAGAGACCCAGTACTTC
NA TRBJ1-3 NA TRBV5-1 CASSTDRSPGGTIYF TGCGCCAGCAGCACTGACAGGTCCCCTGGGGGCACCATATATTTT
NA TRBJ1-2 NA TRBV2 CASIGLNYGYTF TGTGCCAGCATTGGGCTCAATTATGGCTACACCTTC
NA TRBJ2-7 NA TRBV4-1 CASSAQGDLSYEQYF TGCGCCAGCAGCGCCCAGGGCGACCTTAGCTACGAGCAGTACTTC
NA TRBJ2-2 NA TRBV11-3 CASSYTGQGLDGELFF TGTGCCAGCAGTTATACAGGGCAGGGGCTGGACGGGGAGCTGTTTTTT
NA TRBJ1-1 TRBD1 TRBV6-1 CVVAVGTGIPTEAFF TGTGTCGTAGCAGTCGGGACAGGGATCCCCACTGAAGCTTTCTTT
NA TRBJ2-4 TRBD2 TRBV5-1 CASSFGLAGLGAKNIQYF TGCGCCAGCAGCTTCGGACTAGCGGGCCTGGGAGCCAAAAACATTCAGTACTTC
NA TRBJ2-3 NA TRBV27 CASNGAGRITDTQYF TGTGCCAGCAATGGGGCGGGGAGAATCACAGATACGCAGTATTTT
NA TRBJ1-3 NA TRBV9 CASSVSQGSTGNTIYF TGTGCCAGCAGCGTAAGCCAGGGCAGTACCGGAAACACCATATATTTT
NA TRBJ2-1 TRBD1 TRBV5-1 CASSLVGQGIEQFF TGCGCCAGCAGCTTGGTGGGACAGGGGATTGAGCAGTTCTTC
NA TRBJ1-5 TRBD1 TRBV15 CATSRVEGTGTSNQPQHF TGTGCCACCAGCAGAGTGGAGGGGACAGGGACCAGCAATCAGCCCCAGCATTTT
once TRBJ1-4 TRBD1 TRBV29-1 CSVEPRQGNNEKLFF TGCAGCGTTGAACCTCGACAGGGGAATAATGAAAAACTGTTTTTT
NA TRBJ2-1 NA TRBV19 CASSIDFNRAGQHYNEQFF TGTGCCAGTAGTATAGATTTCAACAGGGCCGGACAACACTACAATGAGCAGTTCTTC
once TRBJ2-7 NA TRBV28 CASTRERSSYEQYF TGTGCCAGCACTCGAGAAAGAAGCTCCTACGAGCAGTACTTC
NA TRBJ1-1 TRBD1 TRBV7-9 CASSFNRGLDTEAFF TGTGCCAGCAGCTTTAACAGGGGGCTTGACACTGAAGCTTTCTTT
NA TRBJ2-7 TRBD1 TRBV7-8 CASSILQGGYEQYF TGTGCCAGCAGCATTCTACAGGGGGGATACGAGCAGTACTTC
NA TRBJ2-3 TRBD2 TRBV9 CASSVEQRGRRDTQYF TGTGCCAGCAGCGTAGAGCAGCGGGGTCGTAGGGATACGCAGTATTTT
NA TRBJ2-5 NA TRBV2 CASEFSRTQYF TGTGCCAGCGAGTTCTCGAGAACCCAGTACTTC
NA TRBJ2-7 NA TRBV19 CATRPMKGVRSYEQYF TGTGCCACCAGACCGATGAAGGGAGTCCGGTCCTACGAGCAGTACTTC
NA TRBJ2-3 NA TRBV7-9 CASEVADTQYF TGTGCCAGCGAAGTAGCAGATACGCAGTATTTT
NA TRBJ1-6 TRBD1 TRBV5-8 CASSPPGQGNSPLHF TGTGCCAGCAGCCCTCCGGGACAGGGAAATTCACCCCTCCACTTT
NA TRBJ2-3 TRBD2 TRBV10-1 CASSESGGGTDTQYF TGCGCCAGCAGTGAGTCTGGCGGGGGGACAGATACGCAGTATTTT
NA TRBJ2-7 NA TRBV9 CASSVDSTYEQYF TGTGCCAGCAGCGTAGATAGCACCTACGAGCAGTACTTC
NA TRBJ2-1 TRBD2 TRBV11-1 CASSPTLGAAGENEQFF TGTGCCAGCAGCCCCACCCTAGGAGCAGCGGGGGAGAATGAGCAGTTCTTC
once TRBJ2-1 NA TRBV5-4 CASRPSDVAVLKFF TGTGCCAGCAGACCCTCTGACGTCGCGGTGCTTAAGTTCTTC
NA TRBJ2-2 NA TRBV11-1 CASSWREGTGELFF TGTGCCAGCAGCTGGCGGGAAGGGACCGGGGAGCTGTTTTTT
once TRBJ2-3 NA TRBV19 CASSITSGDTDTQYF TGTGCCAGTAGTATAACGTCAGGGGATACAGATACGCAGTATTTT
few TRBJ2-6 TRBD2 TRBV5-5 CASSPRTSGGLSGANVLTF TGTGCCAGCAGCCCCAGGACTAGCGGGGGGCTCTCTGGGGCCAACGTCCTGACTTTC
NA TRBJ2-1 NA TRBV4-1 CASSLLPSAHEQFF TGCGCCAGCAGCCTACTACCTTCAGCCCATGAGCAGTTCTTC
NA TRBJ2-3 TRBD1 TRBV6-1 CASRRDRATDTQYF TGTGCCAGCAGACGGGACAGAGCCACAGATACGCAGTATTTT
NA TRBJ2-7 NA TRBV9 CASSVGKGGYEQYF TGTGCCAGCAGCGTCGGGAAGGGTGGCTACGAGCAGTACTTC
NA TRBJ1-1 TRBD1 TRBV28 CASGQAKAEAFF TGTGCCAGCGGACAGGCCAAGGCTGAAGCTTTCTTT